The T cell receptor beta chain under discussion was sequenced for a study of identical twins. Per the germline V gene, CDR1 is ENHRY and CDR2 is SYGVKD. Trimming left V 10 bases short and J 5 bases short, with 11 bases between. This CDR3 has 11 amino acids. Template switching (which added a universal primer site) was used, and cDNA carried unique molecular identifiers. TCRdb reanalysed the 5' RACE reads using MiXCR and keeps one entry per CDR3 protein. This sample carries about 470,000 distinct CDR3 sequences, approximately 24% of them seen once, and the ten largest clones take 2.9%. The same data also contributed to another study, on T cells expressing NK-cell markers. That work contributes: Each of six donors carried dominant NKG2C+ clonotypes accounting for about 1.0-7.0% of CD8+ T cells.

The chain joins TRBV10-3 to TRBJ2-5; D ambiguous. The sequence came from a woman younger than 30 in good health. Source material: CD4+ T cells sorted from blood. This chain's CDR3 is CATAIGETQYF. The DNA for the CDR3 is TGTGCCACCGCAATCGGGGAGACCCAGTACTTC.